This T cell receptor beta chain came from a study of blood T cell repertoires in COVID-19. The length of the CDR3 is 13 residues. Germline assignment: CDR1 MGHDK and CDR2 SYGVNS. Trimming at V came to 6 bases and at J to 9 bases, leaving 8 bases not matched to a gene. In the original analysis: Reference gene primer amplification gave nucleated cell count estimates. Repertoires were generated with immunoSEQ multiplex PCR, while TCRdb's copy carries only in-frame clones and drops some. V, J and clone size are those of that table, while D and trimming were read from the DNA. The data contain tens of thousands of clones, around 84% of them singletons.

The chain joins TRBV25-1 to TRBJ2-3; 8 bases fit TRBD2. Material: peripheral blood. The receptor comes from a man older than 75 with active or convalescent COVID-19. CDR3 nucleotides: TGTGCCAGCAGGCGGGGGGTAGATTGGACGCAGTATTTT. Amino acids: CASRRGVDWTQYF.